This T cell receptor (beta chain) was retrieved from a study of breast tumors, draining lymph nodes, adjacent tissues. Study-wide points: Tumor TCR diversity was below lymph nodes but above nontumor tissue.

V was cut by 1 base and J by 3 bases, with 1 base left in between. Germline V gene sequence: CDR1 SGHTA, CDR2 FQGNSA. This CDR3 region has 13 residues. TCRdb reanalysed the multiplex PCR reads using MiXCR and keeps one entry per CDR3 protein. The data contain around 290,000 distinct CDR3 sequences, over 30% of them singletons. Samples came from axillary lymph nodes draining the breast cancer. This clonotype has ten or more counts. Its antigen is not identified. The V and J genes are TRBV7-2 and TRBJ2-6; D is undetermined. This receptor was identified in a female donor with breast cancer. Some clones in this sample may be carry-over from other donors' samples. Sequencing used axillary lymph node tissue. This CDR3 reads CASSLGGANVLTF. The CDR3 DNA reads as TGTGCCAGCAGCTTAGGTGGGGCCAACGTCCTGACTTTC.